The clone carrying this T cell receptor beta chain was observed a single time. No antigen is known for it. The data were taken from a study of CD8 T cells in ankylosing spondylitis. Findings and limits, study-wide: Ankylosing spondylitis blood appeared to carry a characteristic TCR beta motif of several highly homologous variants.

MiXCR, run by TCRdb on the 5' RACE reads, gives a single entry per CDR3 protein. The sample lists almost 400,000 distinct CDR3 sequences, about a fifth occurring once. CDR1 SGHRS and CDR2 YFSETQ come from the germline V gene. After removal of 4 bases from V and 2 bases from J, the junction contained 4 bases not matched to a gene. The CDR3 extends over 15 amino acids. The clonotype comes from a male donor with ankylosing spondylitis. The rearrangement joins TRBV5-1 to TRBJ2-1, with 9 nucleotides matching TRBD1. The sample consisted of blood, either unsorted or a sorted T cell fraction (not recorded which). CDR3 nucleotides: TGCGCCAGCAGCGCACAGGGGGCGACCTACAATGAGCAGTTCTTC. It encodes CASSAQGATYNEQFF.